A single sample gave rise to the 16 T cell receptor beta chains below, sequenced in a study of blood T cell repertoires in COVID-19. Generated by immunoSEQ multiplex PCR, the TCRdb table keeps only in-frame clones and is missing some. The table has fewer than 200,000 clones, approximately 86% seen once. Sample: peripheral blood. The receptors were gathered from a man between 60 and 75 years old who had recovered from COVID-19.

This chain uses TRBV6-5 with TRBJ1-2, with 7 bases fitting TRBD1. This CDR3 has 13 residues. Germline CDR1 is MNHEY and CDR2 is SVGAGI. Unmatched junction bases numbered 9, after V lost 6 bases and J lost 8 bases. The CDR3 DNA reads as TGTGCCAGCAGCTATAGGACAGGAACCGGCTACACCTTC. It is translated as CASSYRTGTGYTF.

The genes are TRBV4-3 and TRBJ1-3, with D possibly matching TRBD1 (5 bases). CDR3 size: 16 residues. Germline loops: CDR1 LGHNA, CDR2 YSLEER. Trimming shortened V by 0 bases and J by 1 base, and 10 bases separated the two germline ends. The CDR3 DNA reads TGCGCCAGCAGCCAAGATATAAGGGGTTCTGGAAACACCATATATTTT. Translating it yields CASSQDIRGSGNTIYF.

A few counts support this clone. The chain is built from TRBV5-5 and TRBJ1-1, with D unclear. From germline, CDR1 is SGHKS and CDR2 YYEKEE (reference sequence). Trimming shortened V by 4 bases and J by 5 bases, and 18 bases separated the two germline ends. The CDR3 has 15 amino acids. For the CDR3, the DNA is TGTGCCAGCAGCCCCCGGGTCACCCTAAAGACTGAAGCTTTCTTT. Translation gives CASSPRVTLKTEAFF.

This clone has a handful of counts. The genes are TRBV18 and TRBJ1-1, with a tentative D call TRBD1 (5 bases). From germline, CDR1 is KGHSH and CDR2 LQKENI. V was cut by 0 bases and J by 4 bases, with 12 bases left in between. This CDR3 comprises 15 residues. The CDR3: CASSPPAGVVTEAFF. The CDR3 DNA is TGTGCCAGCTCACCACCCGCGGGGGTTGTCACTGAAGCTTTCTTT.

This chain uses TRBV5-6 with TRBJ1-3; D gene uncertain. Trimming shortened V by 1 base and J by 0 bases, and 8 bases separated the two germline ends. The CDR3 sequence is 15 residues long. Per the germline V gene, CDR1 is SGHDT and CDR2 is YYEEEE. The CDR3: CASSLYGASGNTIYF. DNA of the CDR3: TGTGCCAGCAGCTTGTATGGAGCCTCTGGAAACACCATATATTTT.

The chain employs TRBV4-3 and TRBJ2-2; D might be TRBD2 (6 bases). V was pared by 0 bases and J by 5 bases, with 19 bases between. The CDR3 is 18 amino acids. Germline-derived CDR1 and CDR2 are LGHNA and YSLEER. The CDR3: CASSQDLPGGAGTGELFF. The DNA for the CDR3 is TGCGCCAGCAGCCAAGATCTTCCCGGCGGGGCGGGGACCGGGGAGCTGTTTTTT.

Only one count was recorded for this clone. The V and J genes are TRBV5-1 and TRBJ2-1, with TRBD2 identical over 10 bases. Germline V gene data show CDR1 as SGHRS and CDR2 as YFSETQ. The CDR3 runs to 15 residues. V shed 2 bases, J shed 3 bases, and the junction held 2 bases outside the gene matches. CDR3 region: CASSLERGGYNEQFF. The CDR3 bases are TGCGCCAGCAGCTTAGAGCGGGGGGGCTACAATGAGCAGTTCTTC.

This clone has just a few counts. The germline gene is not matched at one end of the junction; a read error may be the cause. The CDR3 nucleotides are TGTGCTAGCAGCTCTGGCTTCGACAGGGAGCAGTACTTC. This sequence encodes CASSSGFDREQYF. The chain links TRBV7-7 to TRBJ2-7; a weak D match, TRBD1 (6 bases). In germline, CDR1 is SSHAT, CDR2 FNYEAQ (reference sequence). This CDR3 is 13 amino acids long. The complete variable domain, with remaining parts taken from reference TRBV7-7 and TRBJ2-7, reads GAGVSQSPRYKVTKRGQDVTLRCDPISSHATLYWYQQALGQGPEFLTYFNYEAQPDKSGLPSDRFSAERPEGSISTLTIQRTEQRDSAMYRCASSSGFDREQYFGPGTRLTVT.

The chain uses TRBV11-2 and TRBJ2-3, with 9 positions matching TRBD2. The germline V gene has CDR1 SGHAT and CDR2 FQNNGV. The CDR3 has 16 amino acids. V lost 2 bases to trimming and J lost 6 bases; unmatched junction nucleotides: 9. The CDR3 DNA reads as TGTGCCAGCAGCTTAACCACAGCGGGGGGCCGGGATACGCAGTATTTT. Translated, it gives CASSLTTAGGRDTQYF.

J is TRBJ1-5 and V is TRBV5-8; D is unresolved. The CDR3 spans 12 residues. The V end lost 5 bases, the J end lost 5 bases, and 8 bases lay between the germline ends. CDR1 SGHTS and CDR2 YDEGEE come from the germline V gene. The CDR3 region is CASSLRDQPQHF. Written as DNA, the CDR3 is TGTGCCAGCAGTCTCCGGGATCAGCCCCAGCATTTT.

The chain uses TRBV7-8 and TRBJ2-7; tentative D call: TRBD2 (7 bases). The V gene's germline CDR1 is SGHVS and CDR2 FQNEAQ. V was pared by 0 bases and J by 5 bases, with 11 bases between. CDR3 length: 14 amino acids. This CDR3 reads CASSLAGGPDEQYF. Written as DNA, the CDR3 is TGTGCCAGCAGCTTAGCGGGGGGGCCTGACGAGCAGTACTTC.

This chain connects TRBV27 to TRBJ1-5, with D possibly TRBD1 on 5 matching bases. This CDR3 comprises 13 residues. The V end was cut by 5 bases, the J end by 5 bases, with 10 bases between. Germline V CDR1 and CDR2: MNHEY, SMNVEV (reference sequence). The CDR3 bases are TGTGCCAGCAGTCAGGGTTGGGATCAGCCCCAGCATTTT. Encoded protein: CASSQGWDQPQHF.

The chain employs TRBV29-1 and TRBJ2-3; D might be TRBD1 (6 bases). Trimming stripped 5 bases from V and 3 bases from J, with 12 bases between. Germline V lookup: CDR1 SQVTM, CDR2 ANQGSEA. This CDR3 contains 13 residues. The CDR3 region is CSVRQGWTDTQYF. Here the CDR3 DNA reads TGCAGCGTTCGGCAGGGGTGGACAGATACGCAGTATTTT.

The rearrangement uses TRBV5-4 and TRBJ1-2, with 9 bases fitting TRBD1. The CDR3 contains 16 residues. V shed 1 base and J 1 base; nucleotides not matched to a gene: 5. CDR1 is SGHNT, CDR2 YYREEE, per germline (reference sequence). The CDR3 region has the DNA TGTGCCAGCAGCTTGCCGACAGGGGGTTTTAACTATGGCTACACCTTC. As protein: CASSLPTGGFNYGYTF.

In this sample, this clone turned up once. The J gene is TRBJ2-7, the V gene TRBV6-2 or TRBV6-3; 10 bases are shared with TRBD1. V was clipped by 6 bases and J by 2 bases; unmatched bases: 4. The germline V gene has CDR1 MNHEY and CDR2 SVGEGT. The CDR3 sequence is 14 residues long. The CDR3 region is CASSRTGGPYEQYF. In DNA form, the CDR3 reads TGTGCCAGCAGCCGGACAGGGGGTCCCTACGAGCAGTACTTC.

The chain has TRBV11-2 and TRBJ1-3, with a possible D match to TRBD1 (5 bases). The CDR3 covers 15 residues. Germline V gene lookup returns CDR1 SGHAT and CDR2 FQNNGV. Between the trimmed V and J ends, which lost 6 bases and 2 bases, there was a span of 14 bases. CDR3 protein: CASSYVGGTGNTIYF. Written as DNA, the CDR3 is TGTGCCAGCAGTTATGTGGGGGGAACTGGAAACACCATATATTTT.